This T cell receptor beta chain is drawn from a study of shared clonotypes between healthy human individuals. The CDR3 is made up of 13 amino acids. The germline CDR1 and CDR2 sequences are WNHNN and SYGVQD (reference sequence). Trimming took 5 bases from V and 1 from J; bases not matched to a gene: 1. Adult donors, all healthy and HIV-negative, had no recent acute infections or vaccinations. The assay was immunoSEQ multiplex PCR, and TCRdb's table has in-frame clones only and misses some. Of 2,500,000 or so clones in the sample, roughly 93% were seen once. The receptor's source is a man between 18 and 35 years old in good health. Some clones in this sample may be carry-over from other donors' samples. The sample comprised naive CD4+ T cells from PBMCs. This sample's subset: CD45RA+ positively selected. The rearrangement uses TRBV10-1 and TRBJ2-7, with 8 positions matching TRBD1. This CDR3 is CASSRDRSYEQYF. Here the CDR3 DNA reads TGCGCCAGCAGTCGGGACAGGTCCTACGAGCAGTACTTC.